This T cell receptor beta chain was profiled in a study of blood T cell repertoires in COVID-19. About the study: In each case, the material was cDNA or gDNA derived from T cells, B-cell-depleted T cells, or PBMCs.

As originally analysed: Quantification of nucleated cells was approximated via reference gene primer amplification. Measured with immunoSEQ multiplex PCR; TCRdb has only the in-frame clones, and not every one. V and J calls and clone size are copied from that table; D and trimming were computed from the DNA. Of about 260,000 clones listed, 85% to 90% are singletons. The CDR3 runs 13 residues. Germline values: CDR1 SNHLY, CDR2 FYNNEI. Trimming removed 6 bases at V and 0 bases at J, with 6 bases between. The sample consisted of peripheral blood. This sequence was found in a woman between 35 and 50 years old with acute or convalescent COVID-19. The rearrangement joins TRBV2 to TRBJ2-1; no firm D call. CDR3 sequence reads: CASSDSSYNEQFF. The CDR3 region has the DNA TGTGCCAGCAGCGATAGCTCCTACAATGAGCAGTTCTTC.